This TCR beta chain was obtained from a study of shared clonotypes between healthy human individuals. Genomic DNA per cell subset filled all wells of several immunoSEQ plates. Sequencing was performed with immunoSEQ multiplex PCR; in TCRdb, only in-frame clones are kept and a portion is missing. This sample carries over a million clones, roughly 98.5% of them seen once, and the ten largest clones take 0.3% to 0.45%. Study-wide points: Only blood was sampled; tissue repertoires likely differ.

For this clone: The antigen is unknown.

This CDR3 region has 15 residues. The germline V gene has CDR1 SGDLS and CDR2 YYNGEE. Deletions cut 0 bases from V and 2 bases from J, with 9 bases between. The rearrangement uses TRBV9 and TRBJ2-1; maybe TRBD1 (6 bases). The sample taken for sequencing was naive CD4+ T cells sorted from blood. Subset indicated: CD45RA+ positively selected. This clonotype was sampled from a man under 40 in good health. The CDR3 DNA is TGTGCCAGCAGCGTAGTTGACAGGACCTACAATGAGCAGTTCTTC. This sequence encodes CASSVVDRTYNEQFF.